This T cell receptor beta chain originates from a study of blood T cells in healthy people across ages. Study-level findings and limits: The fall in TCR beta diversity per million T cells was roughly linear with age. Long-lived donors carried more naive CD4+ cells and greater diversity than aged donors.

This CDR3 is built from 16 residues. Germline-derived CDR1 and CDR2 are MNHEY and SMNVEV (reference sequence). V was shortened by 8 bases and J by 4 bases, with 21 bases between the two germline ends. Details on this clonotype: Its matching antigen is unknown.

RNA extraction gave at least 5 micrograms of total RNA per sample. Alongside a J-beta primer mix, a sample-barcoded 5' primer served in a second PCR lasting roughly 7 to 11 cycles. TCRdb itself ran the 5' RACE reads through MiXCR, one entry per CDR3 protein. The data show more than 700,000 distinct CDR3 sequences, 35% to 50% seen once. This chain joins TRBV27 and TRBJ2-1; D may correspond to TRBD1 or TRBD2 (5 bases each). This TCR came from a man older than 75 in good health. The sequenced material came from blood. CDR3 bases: TGTGCCAGCGGACTCTTTGGGGGAAGGGTATACAATGAGCAGTTCTTC. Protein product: CASGLFGGRVYNEQFF.